This is a list of T cell receptor beta chains from one sample in a study of shared clonotypes between healthy human individuals. The table came from immunoSEQ multiplex PCR; TCRdb's copy has only in-frame clones and leaves some out. Of hundreds of thousands of clones listed, about 96% are singletons. Sequences were obtained from naive CD4+ T cells sorted from blood. The source of these receptors is a woman younger than 45 in good health. The CDR3 runs from the conserved cysteine through the conserved F or W. The D gene is left open where the match is weak. Clone size is stated in some rows and not others, as once, few, many or a class when expanded.

D gene | J gene | V gene | clone size | CDR3 protein | CDR3 DNA
- | TRBJ2-6 | TRBV27 | once | CASSPRARGSGANVLTF | TGTGCCAGCAGTCCTCGGGCTAGAGGTTCTGGGGCCAACGTCCTGACTTTC
- | TRBJ1-4 | TRBV5-6 | - | CASSLFGTKGEKLFF | TGTGCCAGCAGCTTGTTCGGGACAAAGGGTGAAAAACTGTTTTTT
- | TRBJ2-3 | TRBV11-2 | - | CASSLSFTDTQYF | TGTGCCAGCAGCTTATCATTCACAGATACGCAGTATTTT
- | TRBJ1-1 | TRBV5-8 | - | CASRPGHTNTEAFF | TGTGCCAGCAGGCCGGGACACACTAACACTGAAGCTTTCTTT
- | TRBJ2-3 | TRBV6-5 | - | CASRRTGLDTQYF | TGTGCCAGCCGACGGACTGGCCTAGATACGCAGTATTTT
TRBD2 | TRBJ2-7 | TRBV18 | once | CASSPDQLAGEQYF | TGTGCCAGCTCACCGGATCAACTAGCGGGAGAGCAGTACTTC
- | TRBJ1-3 | TRBV7-2 | - | CASSLVPGSGNTIYF | TGTGCCAGCAGCTTAGTCCCAGGATCTGGAAACACCATATATTTT
- | TRBJ2-3 | TRBV18 | once | CASSPLSRVQTDTQYF | TGTGCCAGCTCACCACTTTCCAGGGTGCAAACAGATACGCAGTATTTT
- | TRBJ2-6 | TRBV6-1 | - | CASRRTAPGANVLTF | TGTGCCAGCCGTAGGACAGCCCCTGGGGCCAACGTCCTGACTTTC
TRBD1 | TRBJ2-7 | TRBV10-3 | - | CAISSWTGNEQYF | TGTGCCATCAGCTCCTGGACAGGGAACGAGCAGTACTTC
- | TRBJ2-5 | TRBV5-1 | - | CASSADSAETQYF | TGCGCCAGCAGCGCGGACAGCGCGGAGACCCAGTACTTC
- | TRBJ2-6 | TRBV2 | - | CASTQEGLASGANVLTF | TGTGCCAGCACTCAAGAAGGGCTAGCTTCTGGGGCCAACGTCCTGACTTTC
TRBD2 | TRBJ2-7 | TRBV6-1 | - | CASRETSGYSYEQYF | TGTGCCAGCAGGGAGACTAGCGGATATTCCTACGAGCAGTACTTC